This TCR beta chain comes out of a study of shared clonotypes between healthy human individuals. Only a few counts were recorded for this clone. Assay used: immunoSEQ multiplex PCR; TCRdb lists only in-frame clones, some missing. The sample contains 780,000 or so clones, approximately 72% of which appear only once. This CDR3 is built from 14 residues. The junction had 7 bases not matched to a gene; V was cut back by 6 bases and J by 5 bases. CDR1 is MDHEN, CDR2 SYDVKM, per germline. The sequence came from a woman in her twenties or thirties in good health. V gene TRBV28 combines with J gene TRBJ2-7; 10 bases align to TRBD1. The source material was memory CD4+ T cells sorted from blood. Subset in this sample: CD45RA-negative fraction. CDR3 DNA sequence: TGTGCCAGCAGACTGGGACAGGGGTACGACGAGCAGTACTTC. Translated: CASRLGQGYDEQYF.